This T cell receptor (beta chain) was identified in a study of OX40 agonist ivuxolimab in advanced cancers. Study information: Cancers in dose escalation were hepatocellular, melanoma, renal cell and head and neck. Aged about 23 to 90 with a mean of 60 years, they were about 80% male.

Study-wide findings and caveats: The mean number of expanded clones was higher in CD8+ T cells than in CD4+. The CD4+ and CD8+ T cells in the blood had expanded clonally by week 6 at 0.1 to 3.0 mg/kg.

On this clone itself: The target antigen is unknown.

Using immunoSEQ multiplex PCR, the repertoire was profiled, and TCRdb retains in-frame clones only, with some absent. Counted here are over 95,000 clones, 91% occurring once; the ten biggest clones make up 0.25% to 0.35%. Germline lookup yields CDR1 SGHAT and CDR2 FQNNGV. Trimming cost V 0 bases and J 8 bases, with 11 bases left between them. The CDR3 sequence is 14 residues long. The source of this sequence is an adult with an advanced solid tumor such as melanoma, head and neck, liver or kidney cancer. The material was CD4+ or CD8+ T cells sorted from blood, obtained in a trial of the OX40 agonist ivuxolimab. The gene calls are TRBV11-2 and TRBJ2-1; D remains unclear. This CDR3 reads CASSLDSRNHEQFF. The CDR3 DNA reads as TGTGCCAGCAGCTTAGATTCTAGGAACCATGAGCAGTTCTTC.